This T cell receptor beta chain was captured in a study of monozygotic twins with inflammatory bowel disease. The CDR3 spans 12 residues. A 6-nucleotide sample barcode was carried by the UMIs, which template switching added. TCRdb re-called the 5' RACE reads; one entry per CDR3 protein, DNA not given. This sample's clone table lists some 210,000 distinct CDR3 sequences. The chain is built from TRBV12-3 or TRBV12-4 and TRBJ1-3. This TCR came from a human donor with ulcerative colitis or Crohn's disease, or a healthy co-twin of an affected twin (not recorded which). Sequencing was carried out using blood. The CDR3 reads CASSSQGNTIYF.